Below are 20 T cell receptor beta chains sequenced from a single sample in a study of T cell changes during pregnancy in multiple sclerosis (dated by TCRdb to 2018 to 2020). Library creation used the immunoSEQ multiplex PCR assay. The clones in this table, taken by TCRdb from immuneACCESS, are in-frame only. Not every clone is retained; where verified, under half of the shortfall comes from an unresolved V gene, and the cause of the rest is unknown. This sample is represented by around 45,000 clones; roughly nine tenths of them were singletons. Jointly, the top ten make up 6.5% to 9.5% of the sample. The sample was CD8+ T cells from peripheral blood mononuclear cells, taken in the second trimester of pregnancy. The receptors stem from a female donor with multiple sclerosis, enrolled in a pregnancy study.

V usage is TRBV5-4 and J usage is TRBJ2-5; 9 bases map to TRBD2. The CDR3 has 19 amino acids. V lost 2 bases to trimming and J lost 2 bases; unmatched junction nucleotides: 16. The V gene's germline CDR1 is SGHNT and CDR2 YYREEE (reference sequence). CDR3 region: CASSFSRLADYTLQETQYF. The DNA of the CDR3 is TGTGCCAGCAGCTTTTCGAGACTAGCGGACTATACCCTTCAAGAGACCCAGTACTTC.

The rearrangement links TRBV11-2 to TRBJ2-3, with a tentative D call TRBD1 (6 bases). V shed 5 bases and J shed 0 bases, with 21 bases lying between them. This CDR3 has 18 amino acids. Per the germline V gene, CDR1 is SGHAT and CDR2 is FQNNGV. CDR3 sequence: CASSSWGPGLSSTDTQYF. CDR3 coding DNA: TGTGCCAGCAGCAGCTGGGGGCCCGGCCTTTCTAGCACAGATACGCAGTATTTT.

The genes are TRBV9 and TRBJ2-3, with 11 bases that match TRBD2. Germline values: CDR1 SGDLS, CDR2 YYNGEE. This CDR3 has 17 residues. V gave up 5 bases and J gave up 3 bases; unmatched junction bases: 11. DNA of the CDR3: TGTGCCAGCAGGGGGCTGACTAGCGGGGAATTAACAGATACGCAGTATTTT. The encoded protein is CASRGLTSGELTDTQYF.

The genes are TRBV6-1 and TRBJ1-2; D is ambiguous. The V and J ends lost 3 bases and 1 base respectively, with 9 bases between them. CDR1 and CDR2 from the germline V gene are MNHNS and SASEGT. The CDR3 extends over 14 amino acids. In DNA form, the CDR3 reads TGTGCCAGCAGTGAGTACATTCATAACTATGGCTACACCTTC. This translates into CASSEYIHNYGYTF.

The chain recombines TRBV4-1 with TRBJ2-2; TRBD2 aligns across 11 bases. From germline, CDR1 is MGHRA and CDR2 YSYEKL. Trimming at V came to 3 bases and at J to 0 bases, leaving 9 bases not matched to a gene. The length of the CDR3 is 19 residues. CDR3 in amino acids: CASSHGTSGNLANTGELFF. DNA of the CDR3: TGCGCCAGCAGCCACGGGACTAGCGGAAATCTTGCGAACACCGGGGAGCTGTTTTTT.

V and J are TRBV7-9 and TRBJ2-5, with D possibly being TRBD2 (5 bases). The CDR3 has 15 residues. Germline lookup yields CDR1 SEHNR and CDR2 FQNEAQ (reference sequence). V lost 4 bases to trimming and J lost 3 bases, with 15 bases between them. CDR3 sequence reads: CASSSINSGEETQYF. DNA for the CDR3: TGTGCCAGCAGCTCAATAAACAGCGGCGAAGAGACCCAGTACTTC.

The chain joins TRBV6-1 to TRBJ2-1, with a possible D match to TRBD2 (5 bases). The germline V gene has CDR1 MNHNS and CDR2 SASEGT. The V end lost 0 bases, the J end lost 4 bases, and 7 bases lay between the germline ends. This CDR3 has 14 amino acids. CDR3 in amino acids: CASSEAGAYNEQFF. In DNA form, the CDR3 reads TGTGCCAGCAGTGAAGCGGGAGCATACAATGAGCAGTTCTTC.

This chain links TRBV6-5 with TRBJ2-3; D is possibly TRBD1 (5 bases). Germline V gene sequence: CDR1 MNHEY, CDR2 SVGAGI. V was trimmed by 2 bases and J by 4 bases, leaving 13 bases between them. The CDR3 extends over 15 amino acids. The CDR3 loop reads CASSYLGQGSDTQYF. CDR3 DNA: TGTGCCAGCAGTTACCTAGGGCAGGGTTCAGATACGCAGTATTTT.

In DNA form, the CDR3 reads TGTGCCAGCAGCGCTCGGGGGGCCTTGTATGGCTACACCTTC. This codes for CASSARGALYGYTF. V usage is TRBV27 and J usage is TRBJ1-2, with D perhaps matching TRBD1 (6 bases). The CDR3 contains 14 residues. Trimming removed 6 bases at V and 5 bases at J, with 16 bases between. The germline gives CDR1 MNHEY, CDR2 SMNVEV (reference sequence).

This sequence joins TRBV9 and TRBJ2-7, with 10 bases fitting TRBD2. V trimming: 4 bases; J trimming: 0 bases; junction bases outside the gene matches: 4. CDR1 is SGDLS, CDR2 YYNGEE, per germline. The CDR3 has 15 residues. This CDR3 is CASSPTSGVSYEQYF. The CDR3, as DNA: TGTGCCAGCAGCCCAACTAGCGGGGTCTCCTACGAGCAGTACTTC.

The rearrangement uses TRBV28 and TRBJ1-2; the D is unclear. The germline V gene encodes CDR1 MDHEN and CDR2 SYDVKM. Between the trimmed V and J ends, which lost 2 bases and 3 bases, there was a span of 4 bases. The CDR3 has 12 amino acids. The DNA of the CDR3 is TGTGCCAGCAGTTTACAGGACTATGGCTACACCTTC. Amino acids: CASSLQDYGYTF.

The genes are TRBV5-6 and TRBJ2-3; D gene uncertain. Deletions cut 2 bases from V and 2 bases from J, with 3 bases between. In germline, CDR1 is SGHDT, CDR2 YYEEEE. The CDR3 loop spans 12 amino acids. The CDR3 region has the DNA TGTGCCAGCAGCTTCTTCACAGATACGCAGTATTTT. Amino acids: CASSFFTDTQYF.

The genes are TRBV9 and TRBJ1-1; D gene ambiguous. Germline CDR1 SGDLS, CDR2 YYNGEE. The ends were cut back, 3 bases at V and 3 bases at J, with 12 bases in the middle. The CDR3 covers 14 residues. CDR3 in amino acids: CASSEDYGDTEAFF. CDR3 nucleotides: TGTGCCAGCAGCGAGGACTATGGGGACACTGAAGCTTTCTTT.

This chain joins TRBV27 and TRBJ1-5; 7 nucleotides agree with TRBD1. This CDR3 region has 14 residues. Germline V CDR1 and CDR2: MNHEY, SMNVEV (reference sequence). Germline trimming cut 8 bases from V and 7 bases from J; bases unmatched to any gene: 11. The CDR3 spells CASSNGGGRQPQHF. DNA for the CDR3: TGTGCCAGCTCAAACGGAGGGGGCAGACAGCCCCAGCATTTT.

This rearrangement joins TRBV14 to TRBJ2-7; the match to TRBD2 covers 7 bases. Trimming at V came to 4 bases and at J to 3 bases, leaving 3 bases not matched to a gene. Germline CDR1 reads SGHDN; CDR2 reads FVKESK. This CDR3 has 13 residues. The CDR3 is CASSPGTNYEQYF. DNA for the CDR3: TGTGCCAGCAGCCCCGGGACTAACTACGAGCAGTACTTC.

This clone has more than one count but fewer than ten. CDR3 DNA sequence: TGCGCCACCTCCCCCGGGCTAGCGGGGGGGCCGGTCACCGGGGAGCTGTTTTTT. It translates to CATSPGLAGGPVTGELFF. The chain combines TRBV4-1 with TRBJ2-2; TRBD2 matches at 12 bases. This CDR3 region has 18 residues. The J segment lost 4 bases and the V segment lost 10 bases, leaving 16 bases of the junction unmatched. CDR1 is MGHRA and CDR2 is YSYEKL in the germline V gene.

The chain links TRBV6-5 to TRBJ1-1, with TRBD1 as a possible D gene (5 bases). V lost 3 bases, J lost 1 base, and 9 bases lay in between. Germline V gene data show CDR1 as MNHEY and CDR2 as SVGAGI. CDR3 length: 14 residues. The chain's CDR3 is CASSYSTENTEAFF. The CDR3, as DNA: TGTGCCAGCAGTTATTCGACAGAGAACACTGAAGCTTTCTTT.

The gene calls are TRBV19 and TRBJ2-3; 8 positions agree with TRBD2. The germline gives CDR1 LNHDA, CDR2 SQIVND (reference sequence). This CDR3 comprises 15 residues. Germline trimming cut 1 base from V and 2 bases from J; bases unmatched to any gene: 2. CDR3 nucleotides: TGTGCCAGTAGTATAGCCGGGGGGGACACAGATACGCAGTATTTT. Translated, it gives CASSIAGGDTDTQYF.

This rearrangement joins TRBV7-8 to TRBJ2-7; 7 bases map to TRBD1. The J segment lost 0 bases and the V segment lost 6 bases, leaving 14 bases of the junction unmatched. The CDR3 is 17 amino acids. Per the germline V gene, CDR1 is SGHVS and CDR2 is FQNEAQ. The CDR3, as DNA: TGTGCCAGCAGGCTACAGAACCGGGACAGCCCCTCCTACGAGCAGTACTTC. Amino acid sequence: CASRLQNRDSPSYEQYF.

The count of this clone is one. V gene TRBV27 combines with J gene TRBJ1-2, with D hard to call. CDR3 size: 19 residues. Trimming took 8 bases from V and 4 from J, leaving 32 bases between them. CDR1 and CDR2 (germline): MNHEY, SMNVEV (reference sequence). CDR3 region: CASGPAARPLLLLAYGYTF. Here the CDR3 DNA reads TGTGCCAGCGGCCCTGCGGCCCGGCCACTACTTCTACTGGCCTATGGCTACACCTTC.